The present T cell receptor (beta chain) was sequenced within a study of T cell responses to AZD1222 COVID-19 vaccine. Findings of the study overall: Nearly half of unique spike-specific TCRs reportedly avoided B.1.351 and B.1.1.7 mutated regions.

Sequencing used immunoSEQ multiplex PCR; TCRdb keeps in-frame clones, though not all of them. The sample includes some 130,000 clones, about 91% of them seen just once. To note about this clone: Its antigen is undetermined.

The germline gives CDR1 KGHSH, CDR2 LQKENI. This CDR3 contains 19 residues. V dropped 3 bases and J dropped 0; count of bases not matched to a gene: 16. The source material was peripheral blood, sampled 28 days after the second AZD1222 dose. The receptor was isolated from an adult who received the AZD1222 COVID-19 vaccine. The V call is TRBV18, the J call TRBJ1-1; 7 nucleotides match TRBD1. The CDR3 region is CASSPQNTGASTVNTEAFF. The CDR3 nucleotides are TGTGCCAGCTCACCTCAAAACACAGGGGCGTCTACGGTGAACACTGAAGCTTTCTTT.